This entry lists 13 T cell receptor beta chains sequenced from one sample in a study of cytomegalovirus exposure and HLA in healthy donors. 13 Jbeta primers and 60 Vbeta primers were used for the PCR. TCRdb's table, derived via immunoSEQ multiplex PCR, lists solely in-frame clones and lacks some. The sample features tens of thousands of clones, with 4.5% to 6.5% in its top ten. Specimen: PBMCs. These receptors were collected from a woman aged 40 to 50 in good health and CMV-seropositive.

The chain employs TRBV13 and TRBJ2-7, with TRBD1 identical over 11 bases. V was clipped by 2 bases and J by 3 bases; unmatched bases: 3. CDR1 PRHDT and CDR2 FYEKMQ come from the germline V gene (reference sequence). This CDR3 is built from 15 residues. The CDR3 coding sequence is TGTGCCAGCAGCTTAAGCGGGACAGGGGGCTACGAGCAGTACTTC. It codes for CASSLSGTGGYEQYF.

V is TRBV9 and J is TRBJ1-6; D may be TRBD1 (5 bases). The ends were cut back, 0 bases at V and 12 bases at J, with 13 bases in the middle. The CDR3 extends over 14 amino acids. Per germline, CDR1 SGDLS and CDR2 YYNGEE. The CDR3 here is CASSVASRVGPLHF. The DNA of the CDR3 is TGTGCCAGCAGCGTAGCCAGCAGGGTTGGACCCCTCCACTTT.

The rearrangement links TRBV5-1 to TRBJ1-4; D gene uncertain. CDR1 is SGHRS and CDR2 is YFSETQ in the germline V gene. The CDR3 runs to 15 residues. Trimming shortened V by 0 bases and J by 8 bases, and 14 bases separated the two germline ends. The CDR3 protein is CASSLAGGNEEKLFF. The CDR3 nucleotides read TGCGCCAGCAGCTTGGCCGGAGGGAATGAAGAAAAACTGTTTTTT.

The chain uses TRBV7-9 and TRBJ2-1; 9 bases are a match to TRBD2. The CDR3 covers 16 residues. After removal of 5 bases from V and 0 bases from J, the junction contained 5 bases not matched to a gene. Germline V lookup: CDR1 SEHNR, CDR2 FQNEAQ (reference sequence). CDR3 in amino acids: CASSPRLAVSYNEQFF. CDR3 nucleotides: TGTGCCAGCAGCCCCAGACTAGCGGTCTCCTACAATGAGCAGTTCTTC.

This CDR3 reads CAISETSDDGEQFF. CDR3 DNA sequence: TGTGCCATCAGTGAGACTAGCGACGACGGTGAGCAGTTCTTC. The genes are TRBV10-3 and TRBJ2-1; 7 bases align to TRBD2. The length of the CDR3 is 14 residues. V shed 2 bases, J shed 9 bases, and the junction held 7 bases outside the gene matches. The germline gives CDR1 ENHRY, CDR2 SYGVKD.

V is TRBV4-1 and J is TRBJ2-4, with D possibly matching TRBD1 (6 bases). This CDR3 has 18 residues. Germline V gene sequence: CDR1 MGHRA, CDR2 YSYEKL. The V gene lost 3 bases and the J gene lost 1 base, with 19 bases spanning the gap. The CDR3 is CASSHGKGVGEAKNIQYF. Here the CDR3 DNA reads TGCGCCAGCAGCCACGGGAAGGGGGTAGGGGAGGCCAAAAACATTCAGTACTTC.

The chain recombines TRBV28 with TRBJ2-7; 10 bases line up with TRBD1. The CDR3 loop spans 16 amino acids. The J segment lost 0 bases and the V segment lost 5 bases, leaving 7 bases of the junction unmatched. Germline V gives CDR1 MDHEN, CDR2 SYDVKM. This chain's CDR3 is CASSLAGTGVSYEQYF. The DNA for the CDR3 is TGTGCCAGCAGTCTCGCCGGGACAGGGGTCTCCTACGAGCAGTACTTC.

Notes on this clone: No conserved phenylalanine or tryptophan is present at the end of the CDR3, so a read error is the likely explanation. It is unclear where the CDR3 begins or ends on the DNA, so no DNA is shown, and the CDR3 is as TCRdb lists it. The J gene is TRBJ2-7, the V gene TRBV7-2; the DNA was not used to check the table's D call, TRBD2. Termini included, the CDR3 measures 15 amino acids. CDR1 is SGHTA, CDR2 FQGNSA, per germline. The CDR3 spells CASSITSGTHQGPTP.

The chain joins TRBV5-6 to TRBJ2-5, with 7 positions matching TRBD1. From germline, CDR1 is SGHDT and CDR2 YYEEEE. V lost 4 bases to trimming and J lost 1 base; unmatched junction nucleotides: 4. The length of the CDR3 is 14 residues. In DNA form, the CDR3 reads TGTGCCAGCAGCCTTACAGGGGCCCAAGAGACCCAGTACTTC. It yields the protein CASSLTGAQETQYF.

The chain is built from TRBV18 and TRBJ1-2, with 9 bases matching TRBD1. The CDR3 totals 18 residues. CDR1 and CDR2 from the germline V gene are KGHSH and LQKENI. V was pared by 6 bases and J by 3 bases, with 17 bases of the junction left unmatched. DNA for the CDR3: TGTGCCAGCTCCGAGGCTAATACACAGGGGGCTAGAGACTATGGCTACACCTTC. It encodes CASSEANTQGARDYGYTF.

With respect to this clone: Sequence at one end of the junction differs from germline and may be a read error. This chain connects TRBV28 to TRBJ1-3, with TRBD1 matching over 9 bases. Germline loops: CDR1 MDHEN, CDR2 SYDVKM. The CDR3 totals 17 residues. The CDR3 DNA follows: TGTGCCAGCAGTTTTTGGGGACAGGGTGGTACTGGAAGCACCATATATTTT. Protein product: CASSFWGQGGTGSTIYF.

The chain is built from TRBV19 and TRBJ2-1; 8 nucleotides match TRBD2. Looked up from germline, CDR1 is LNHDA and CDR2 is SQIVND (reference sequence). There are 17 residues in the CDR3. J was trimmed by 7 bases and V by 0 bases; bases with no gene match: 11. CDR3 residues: CASSIDPRLAGINEQFF. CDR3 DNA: TGTGCCAGTAGTATAGATCCTCGGCTAGCGGGTATTAATGAGCAGTTCTTC. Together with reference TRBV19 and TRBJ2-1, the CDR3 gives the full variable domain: DGGITQSPKYLFRKEGQNVTLSCEQNLNHDAMYWYRQDPGQGLRLIYYSQIVNDFQKGDIAEGYSVSREKKESFPLTVTSAQKNPTAFYLCASSIDPRLAGINEQFFGPGTRLTVL.

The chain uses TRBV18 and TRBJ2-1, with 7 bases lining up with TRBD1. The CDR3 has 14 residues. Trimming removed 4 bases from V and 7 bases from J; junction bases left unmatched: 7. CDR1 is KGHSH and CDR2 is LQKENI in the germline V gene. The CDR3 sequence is CASSQTETGNEQFF. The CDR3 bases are TGTGCCAGCTCACAGACCGAGACAGGGAATGAGCAGTTCTTC.